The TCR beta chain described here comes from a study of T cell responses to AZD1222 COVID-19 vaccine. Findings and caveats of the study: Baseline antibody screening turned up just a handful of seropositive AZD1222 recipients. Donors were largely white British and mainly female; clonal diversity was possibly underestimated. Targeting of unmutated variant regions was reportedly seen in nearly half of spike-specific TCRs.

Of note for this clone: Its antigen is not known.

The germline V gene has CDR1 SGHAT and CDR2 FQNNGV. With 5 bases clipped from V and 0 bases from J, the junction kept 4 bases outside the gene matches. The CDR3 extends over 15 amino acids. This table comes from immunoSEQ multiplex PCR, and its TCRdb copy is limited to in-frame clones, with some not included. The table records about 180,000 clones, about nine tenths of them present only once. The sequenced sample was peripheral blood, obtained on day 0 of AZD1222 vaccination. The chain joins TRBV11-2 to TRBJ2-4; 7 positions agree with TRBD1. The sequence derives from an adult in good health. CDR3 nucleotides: TGTGCCAGCAGCCCGGGACAGCTAGCCAAAAACATTCAGTACTTC. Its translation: CASSPGQLAKNIQYF.